A single sample gave rise to the 11 T cell receptor beta chains below, sequenced in a study of T cell clonality in common variable immunodeficiency. Measured with immunoSEQ multiplex PCR; TCRdb has only the in-frame clones, and not every one. The sample holds about 81,000 clones, and no clone turns up only once. Sequencing was done on a sample of peripheral blood mononuclear cells. The receptors shown here come from a person aged 18-70 years in good health.

This clone has at least ten counts. The read is 3 residues too short to cover the CDR3 end, so that end is filled in from the germline J gene. J is TRBJ1-5 and V is TRBV12-5; D ambiguous. The CDR3 has 14 residues. The germline gives CDR1 LGHNT, CDR2 FRNRAP. V was trimmed by 5 bases and J by 2 bases, leaving 10 bases between them. This CDR3 is CASGKAGGNQPQHF. The DNA read from the CDR3 is TGTGCTAGTGGTAAAGCGGGTGGCAATCAGCCC.

This clone has at least ten counts. The DNA ends 3 residues before the CDR3 does, and the rest of the CDR3 is filled in from the germline J gene. The chain has TRBV5-6 and TRBJ1-2, with D perhaps TRBD1 (5 bases). The CDR3 has 13 amino acids. V shed 4 bases and J shed 2 bases, with 9 bases lying between them. Germline V CDR1 and CDR2: SGHDT, YYEEEE. This CDR3 is CASSPQGNYGYTF. The sequenced part of the CDR3 DNA is TGTGCCAGCAGCCCTCAGGGAAACTATGGC. Full variable domain (outside the CDR3, taken from reference TRBV5-6 and TRBJ1-2): DAGVTQSPTHLIKTRGQQVTLRCSPKSGHDTVSWYQQALGQGPQFIFQYYEEEERQRGNFPDRFSGHQFPNYSSELNVNALLLGDSALYLCASSPQGNYGYTFGSGTRLTVV.

This clone occurred many times. The CDR3 end is not reached by the read, which stops 3 residues before it; the germline J gene fills it in. V usage is TRBV30 and J usage is TRBJ1-5; 10 bases line up with TRBD1. The V segment lost 1 base and the J segment 4 bases; nucleotides outside the gene matches: 4. The CDR3 has 15 residues. Germline lookup yields CDR1 GTSNPN and CDR2 SVGIG (reference sequence). The CDR3 loop is CAWSERQGANQPQHF. Partial CDR3 DNA: TGTGCCTGGAGTGAAAGACAGGGGGCTAATCAGCCC.

This clone has a count of ten or more. The read gets to within 3 residues of the CDR3 end, and the germline J gene fills in the rest. The V and J genes are TRBV28 and TRBJ2-2; the D gene is possibly TRBD1 (5 bases). V was cut by 5 bases and J by 4 bases, with 14 bases left in between. Germline values: CDR1 MDHEN, CDR2 SYDVKM. The CDR3 has 15 residues. The CDR3 DNA, read in part, is TGTGCCAGCAGTCCCCCCTCGACAGTCACCGGGGAG. It is translated as CASSPPSTVTGE. In full, the CDR3 reads CASSPPSTVTGELFF.

This clone showed up many times. The read ends 3 residues shy of where the CDR3 ends; the end is completed using the germline J gene. The chain couples TRBV6-2 or TRBV6-3 to TRBJ2-7; a possible D gene is TRBD1 (5 bases). The CDR3 has 16 residues. CDR1 is MNHEY and CDR2 is SVGEGT in the germline V gene. The V and J ends lost 6 bases and 3 bases respectively, with 21 bases between them. This CDR3 is CASSDTLDSPDYEQYF. The sequenced part of the CDR3 DNA is TGTGCCAGCAGCGATACCCTAGACAGCCCCGACTACGAG.

This clone was detected many times. The read finishes 3 residues shy of the CDR3 end, and the germline J gene is used to complete it. J is TRBJ2-2 and V is TRBV30, with TRBD1 matching over 9 bases. The CDR3 totals 14 residues. V gave up 1 base and J gave up 7 bases; unmatched junction bases: 4. Per the germline V gene, CDR1 is GTSNPN and CDR2 is SVGIG (reference sequence). The covered CDR3 bases are TGTGCCTGGAGTGCACAGGGGGCTGGCGGGGAG. Protein: CAWSAQGAGGE. The whole CDR3 protein is CAWSAQGAGGELFF. Variable domain in full (rest from reference TRBV30 and TRBJ2-2): SQTIHQWPATLVQPVGSPLSLECTVEGTSNPNLYWYRQAAGRGLQLLFYSVGIGQISSEVPQNLSASRPQDRQFILSSKKLLLSDSGFYLCAWSAQGAGGELFFGEGSRLTVL.

This clone showed up many times. The chain's CDR3 is CASSEPRTSGTHEQFF. CDR3 bases read: TGCGCCAGCAGTGAGCCTAGGACTAGCGGGACCCATGAG. The chain recombines TRBV10-1 with TRBJ2-1; 12 bases fit TRBD2. The observed sequence ends 3 residues before the CDR3 terminus, with the missing tail filled in from the germline J gene. The CDR3 sequence is 16 residues long. J lost 8 bases, V lost 2 bases, and 7 bases had no gene match. Germline-derived CDR1 and CDR2 are WNHNN and SYGVQD (reference sequence).

In this sample, this clone turned up many times. The read comes to an end 3 residues before the CDR3 does, leaving the germline J gene to fill in the end. The rearrangement uses TRBV11-2 and TRBJ2-3; 8 bases align to TRBD2. The CDR3 is 15 amino acids. Losses at the gene ends were 6 bases for V and 0 bases for J; bases not matched to a gene: 5. Looked up from germline, CDR1 is SGHAT and CDR2 is FQNNGV. CDR3 bases read: TGTGCCAGCAGTCCACTAGCGGTCAGCACAGATACG. Translation gives CASSPLAVSTDT. The full CDR3 protein is CASSPLAVSTDTQYF.

This clone was found many times. The read halts 3 residues ahead of the CDR3 end, with the missing end drawn from the germline J gene. The chain has TRBV18 and TRBJ2-6, with 12 bases aligning to TRBD2. The CDR3 is 19 residues long. CDR1 is KGHSH, CDR2 LQKENI, per germline. Germline trimming cut 3 bases from V and 0 bases from J; bases unmatched to any gene: 6. The CDR3: CASSPRLAGDFSGANVLTF. CDR3 DNA, as far as it was read: TGTGCCAGCTCACCCCGACTAGCGGGAGATTTCTCTGGGGCCAACGTC.

In this sample, this clone turned up a few times. The CDR3 end falls 3 residues outside the read, so it is completed with the germline J gene. V and J are TRBV7-2 and TRBJ2-3, with a tentative D call TRBD2 (6 bases). V was trimmed by 0 bases and J by 4 bases, leaving 11 bases between them. Looked up from germline, CDR1 is SGHTA and CDR2 is FQGNSA. This CDR3 has 15 amino acids. The sequenced part of the CDR3 DNA is TGTGCCAGCAGCTTAGCCGGGGGTGGTGCAGATACG. It encodes CASSLAGGGADT. The full CDR3 sequence reads CASSLAGGGADTQYF.

In its sample, this clone was seen many times. The read ends 3 residues shy of where the CDR3 ends; the end is completed using the germline J gene. This chain joins TRBV19 and TRBJ2-3, with TRBD2 matching 8 bases. With V trimmed by 5 bases and J by 1 base, 2 bases remained unmatched. The CDR3 runs 14 residues. Germline lookup yields CDR1 LNHDA and CDR2 SQIVND (reference sequence). The CDR3 here is CASSAAGGTDTQYF. CDR3 DNA, as far as it was read: TGTGCCAGTAGTGCAGCGGGAGGCACAGATACG.